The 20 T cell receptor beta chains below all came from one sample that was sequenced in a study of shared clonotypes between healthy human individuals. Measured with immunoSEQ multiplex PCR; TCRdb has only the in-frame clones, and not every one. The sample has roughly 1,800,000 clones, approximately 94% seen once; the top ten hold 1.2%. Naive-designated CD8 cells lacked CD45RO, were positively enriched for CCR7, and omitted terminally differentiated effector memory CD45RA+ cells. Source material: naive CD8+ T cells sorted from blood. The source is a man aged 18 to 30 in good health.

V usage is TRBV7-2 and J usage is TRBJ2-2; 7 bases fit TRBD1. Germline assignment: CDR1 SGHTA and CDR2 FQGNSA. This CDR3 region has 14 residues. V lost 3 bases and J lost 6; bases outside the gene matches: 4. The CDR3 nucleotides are TGTGCCAGCAGCTTGACAGGGCCTCCCGGGGAGCTGTTTTTT. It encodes CASSLTGPPGELFF. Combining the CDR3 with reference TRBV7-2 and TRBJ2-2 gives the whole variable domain GAGVSQSPSNKVTEKGKDVELRCDPISGHTALYWYRQSLGQGLEFLIYFQGNSAPDKSGLPSDRFSAERTGGSVSTLTIQRTQQEDSAVYLCASSLTGPPGELFFGEGSRLTVL.

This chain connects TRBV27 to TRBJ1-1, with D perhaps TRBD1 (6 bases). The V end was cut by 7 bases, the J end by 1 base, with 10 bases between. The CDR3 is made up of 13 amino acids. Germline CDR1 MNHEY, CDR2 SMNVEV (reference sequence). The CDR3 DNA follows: TGTGCCAGCAATAAAGGGGGGAACACTGAAGCTTTCTTT. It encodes CASNKGGNTEAFF.

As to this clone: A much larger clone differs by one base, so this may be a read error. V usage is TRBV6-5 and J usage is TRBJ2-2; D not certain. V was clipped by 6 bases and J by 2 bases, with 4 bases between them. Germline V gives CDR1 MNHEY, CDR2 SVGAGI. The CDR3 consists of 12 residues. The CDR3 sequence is CASSGNTGELFF. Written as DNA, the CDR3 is TGTGCCAGCAGCGGTAACACCGGGGAGCTGTTTTTT.

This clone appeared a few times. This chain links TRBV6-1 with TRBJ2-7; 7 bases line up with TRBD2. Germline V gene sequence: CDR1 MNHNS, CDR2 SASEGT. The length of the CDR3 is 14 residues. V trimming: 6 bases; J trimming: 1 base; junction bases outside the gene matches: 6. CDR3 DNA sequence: TGTGCCAGCAGGGATCTAGCGGCGTCCTACGAGCAGTACTTC. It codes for CASRDLAASYEQYF.

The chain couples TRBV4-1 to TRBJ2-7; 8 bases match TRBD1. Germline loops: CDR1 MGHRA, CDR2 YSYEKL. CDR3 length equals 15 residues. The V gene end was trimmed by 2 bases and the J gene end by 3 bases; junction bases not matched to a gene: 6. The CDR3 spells CASSQPSTGDYEQYF. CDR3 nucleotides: TGCGCCAGCAGCCAACCTTCGACAGGGGACTACGAGCAGTACTTC.

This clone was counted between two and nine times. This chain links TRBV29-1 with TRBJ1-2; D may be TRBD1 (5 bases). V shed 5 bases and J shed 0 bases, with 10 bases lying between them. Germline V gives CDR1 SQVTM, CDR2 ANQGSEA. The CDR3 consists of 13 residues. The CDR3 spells CSVRPGTNYGYTF. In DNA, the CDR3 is TGCAGCGTTCGGCCAGGGACTAACTATGGCTACACCTTC.

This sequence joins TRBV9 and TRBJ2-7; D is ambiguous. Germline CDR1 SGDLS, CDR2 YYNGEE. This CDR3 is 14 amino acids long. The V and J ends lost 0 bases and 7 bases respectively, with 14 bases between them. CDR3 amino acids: CASSVDGTFAEQYF. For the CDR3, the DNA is TGTGCCAGCAGCGTAGACGGCACCTTCGCGGAGCAGTACTTC.

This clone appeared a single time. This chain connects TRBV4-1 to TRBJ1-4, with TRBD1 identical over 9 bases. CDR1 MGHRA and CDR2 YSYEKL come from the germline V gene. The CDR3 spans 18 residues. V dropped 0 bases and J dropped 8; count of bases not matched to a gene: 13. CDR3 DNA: TGCGCCAGCAGCCAAGATTTGGGACAGGGACCCCGGGAGGAAAAACTGTTTTTT. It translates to CASSQDLGQGPREEKLFF.

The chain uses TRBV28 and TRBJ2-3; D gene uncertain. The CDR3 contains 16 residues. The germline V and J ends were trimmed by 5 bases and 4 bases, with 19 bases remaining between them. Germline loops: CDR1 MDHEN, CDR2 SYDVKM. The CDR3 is CASSIIRLTMADTQYF. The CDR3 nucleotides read TGTGCCAGCAGTATTATACGGTTAACCATGGCAGATACGCAGTATTTT.

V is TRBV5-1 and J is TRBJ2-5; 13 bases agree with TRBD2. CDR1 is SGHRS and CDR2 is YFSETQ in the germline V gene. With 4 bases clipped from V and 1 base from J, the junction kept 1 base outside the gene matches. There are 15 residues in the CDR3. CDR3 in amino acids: CASSGLAGAQETQYF. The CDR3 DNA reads TGCGCCAGCAGCGGACTAGCGGGGGCCCAAGAGACCCAGTACTTC.

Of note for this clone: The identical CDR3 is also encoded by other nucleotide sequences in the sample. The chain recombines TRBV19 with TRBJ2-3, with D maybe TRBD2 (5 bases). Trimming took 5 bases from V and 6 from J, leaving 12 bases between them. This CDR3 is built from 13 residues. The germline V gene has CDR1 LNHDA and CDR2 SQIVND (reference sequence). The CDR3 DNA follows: TGTGCCAGTAGTTCACTAGGAACTGATACGCAGTATTTT. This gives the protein CASSSLGTDTQYF.

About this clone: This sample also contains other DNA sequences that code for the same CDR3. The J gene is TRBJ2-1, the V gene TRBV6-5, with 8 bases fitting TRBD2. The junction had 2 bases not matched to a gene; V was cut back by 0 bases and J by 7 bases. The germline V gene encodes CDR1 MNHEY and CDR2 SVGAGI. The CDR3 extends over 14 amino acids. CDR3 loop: CASSYSTSGNEQFF. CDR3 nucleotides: TGTGCCAGCAGTTACTCAACTAGCGGAAATGAGCAGTTCTTC.

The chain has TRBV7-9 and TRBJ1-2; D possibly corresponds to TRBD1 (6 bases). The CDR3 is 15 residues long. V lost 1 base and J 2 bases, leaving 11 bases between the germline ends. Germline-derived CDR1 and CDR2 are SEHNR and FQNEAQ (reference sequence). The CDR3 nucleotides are TGTGCCAGCAGCTTAGTAGGGGGTTGGAACTATGGCTACACCTTC. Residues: CASSLVGGWNYGYTF.

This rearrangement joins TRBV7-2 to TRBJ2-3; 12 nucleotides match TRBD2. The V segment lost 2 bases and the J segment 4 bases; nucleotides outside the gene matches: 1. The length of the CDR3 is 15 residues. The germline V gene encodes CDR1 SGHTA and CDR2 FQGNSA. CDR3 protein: CASSLLAGGSDTQYF. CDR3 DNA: TGTGCCAGCAGCTTACTAGCGGGGGGGTCAGATACGCAGTATTTT.

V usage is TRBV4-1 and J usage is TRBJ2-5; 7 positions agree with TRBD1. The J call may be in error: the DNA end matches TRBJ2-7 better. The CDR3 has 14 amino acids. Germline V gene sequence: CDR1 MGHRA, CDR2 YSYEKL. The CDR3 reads CASSQGQGAYEQYF. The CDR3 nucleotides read TGCGCCAGCAGCCAAGGACAGGGTGCCTACGAGCAGTACTTC.

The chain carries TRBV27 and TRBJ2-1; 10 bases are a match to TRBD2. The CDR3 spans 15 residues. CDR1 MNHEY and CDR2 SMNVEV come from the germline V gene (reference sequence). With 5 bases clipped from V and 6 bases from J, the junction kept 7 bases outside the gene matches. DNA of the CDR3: TGTGCCAGCAGTGCCGGACTAGCGGTTATCAATGAGCAGTTCTTC. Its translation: CASSAGLAVINEQFF.

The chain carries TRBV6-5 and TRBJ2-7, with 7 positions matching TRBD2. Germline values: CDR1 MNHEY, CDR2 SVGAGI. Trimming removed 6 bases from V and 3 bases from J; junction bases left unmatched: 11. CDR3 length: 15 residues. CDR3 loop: CASSLSYLADYEQYF. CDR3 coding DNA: TGTGCCAGCAGCTTATCGTACCTAGCGGACTACGAGCAGTACTTC.

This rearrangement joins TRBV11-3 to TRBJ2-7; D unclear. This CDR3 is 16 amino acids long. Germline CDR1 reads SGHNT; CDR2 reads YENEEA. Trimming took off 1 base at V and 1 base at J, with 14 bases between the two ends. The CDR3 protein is CASSLGVYPRSYEQYF. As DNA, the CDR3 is TGTGCCAGCAGCTTAGGTGTGTACCCGAGGTCCTACGAGCAGTACTTC.

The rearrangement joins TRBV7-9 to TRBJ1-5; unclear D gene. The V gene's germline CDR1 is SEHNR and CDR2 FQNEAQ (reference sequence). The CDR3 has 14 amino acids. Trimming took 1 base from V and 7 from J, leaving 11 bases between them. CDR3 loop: CASSLGAGGQPQHF. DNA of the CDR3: TGTGCCAGCAGCTTAGGGGCAGGAGGACAGCCCCAGCATTTT.

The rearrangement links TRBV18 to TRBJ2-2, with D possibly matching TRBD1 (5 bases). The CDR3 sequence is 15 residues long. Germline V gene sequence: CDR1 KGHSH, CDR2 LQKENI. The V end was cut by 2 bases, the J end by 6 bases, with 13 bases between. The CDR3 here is CASSPYPGPPGELFF. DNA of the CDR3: TGTGCCAGCTCACCATACCCAGGGCCCCCCGGGGAGCTGTTTTTT.